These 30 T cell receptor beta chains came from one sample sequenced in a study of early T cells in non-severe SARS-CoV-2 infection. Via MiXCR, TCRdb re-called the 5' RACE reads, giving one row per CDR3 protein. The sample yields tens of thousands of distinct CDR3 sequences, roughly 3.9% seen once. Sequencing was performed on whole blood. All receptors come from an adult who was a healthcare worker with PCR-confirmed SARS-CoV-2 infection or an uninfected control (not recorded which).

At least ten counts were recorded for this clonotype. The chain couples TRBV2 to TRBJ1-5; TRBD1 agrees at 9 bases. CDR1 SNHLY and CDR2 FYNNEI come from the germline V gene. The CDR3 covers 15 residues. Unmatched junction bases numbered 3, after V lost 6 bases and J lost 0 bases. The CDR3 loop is CASRQGADSNQPQHF. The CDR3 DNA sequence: TGTGCCAGCAGACAGGGGGCGGATAGCAATCAGCCCCAGCATTTT.

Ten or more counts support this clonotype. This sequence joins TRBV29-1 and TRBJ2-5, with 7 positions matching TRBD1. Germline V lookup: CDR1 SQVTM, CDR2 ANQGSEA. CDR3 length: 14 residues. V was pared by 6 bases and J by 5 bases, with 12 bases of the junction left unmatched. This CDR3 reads CSVPARGLWETQYF. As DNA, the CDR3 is TGCAGCGTCCCAGCTAGGGGGCTTTGGGAGACCCAGTACTTC.

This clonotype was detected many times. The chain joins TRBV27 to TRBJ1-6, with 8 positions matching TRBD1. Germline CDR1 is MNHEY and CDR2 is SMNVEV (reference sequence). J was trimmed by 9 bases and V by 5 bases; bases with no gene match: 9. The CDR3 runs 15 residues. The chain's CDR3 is CASSPRDRNSSPLHF. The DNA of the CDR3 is TGTGCCAGCAGTCCCCGGGACAGGAATAGTTCACCCCTCCACTTT.

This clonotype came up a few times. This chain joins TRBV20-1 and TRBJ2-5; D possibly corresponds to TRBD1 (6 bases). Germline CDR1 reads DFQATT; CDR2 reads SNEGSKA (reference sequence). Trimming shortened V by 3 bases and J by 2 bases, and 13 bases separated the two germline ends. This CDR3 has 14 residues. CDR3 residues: CSARPPGTQETQYF. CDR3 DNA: TGCAGTGCTAGGCCCCCCGGGACACAAGAGACCCAGTACTTC.

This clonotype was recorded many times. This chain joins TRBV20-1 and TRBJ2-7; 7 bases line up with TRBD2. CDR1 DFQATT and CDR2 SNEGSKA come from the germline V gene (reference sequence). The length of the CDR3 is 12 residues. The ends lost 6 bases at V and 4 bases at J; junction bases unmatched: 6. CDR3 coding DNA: TGCAGTGCCCCTAGCGGAAATTACGAGCAGTACTTC. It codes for CSAPSGNYEQYF.

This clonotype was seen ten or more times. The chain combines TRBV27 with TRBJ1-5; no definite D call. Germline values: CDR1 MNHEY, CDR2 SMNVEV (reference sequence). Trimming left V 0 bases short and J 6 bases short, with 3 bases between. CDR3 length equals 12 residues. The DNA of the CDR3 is TGTGCCAGCAGTTTATCGATTCAGCCCCAGCATTTT. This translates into CASSLSIQPQHF.

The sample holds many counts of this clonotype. Here the CDR3 reads CASSEGALRGADTQYF. CDR3 bases: TGTGCCAGCAGTGAAGGGGCCCTACGAGGGGCGGATACGCAGTATTTT. The chain couples TRBV6-4 to TRBJ2-3; D may be TRBD1 or TRBD2 (5 bases each). CDR1 is MRHNA, CDR2 SNTAGT, per germline. This CDR3 spans 16 amino acids. The V and J ends lost 3 bases and 6 bases respectively, with 19 bases between them.

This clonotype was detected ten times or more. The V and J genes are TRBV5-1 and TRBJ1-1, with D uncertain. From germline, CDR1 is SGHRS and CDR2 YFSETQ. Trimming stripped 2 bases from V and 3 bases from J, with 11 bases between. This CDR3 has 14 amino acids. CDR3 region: CASSFTGRDTEAFF. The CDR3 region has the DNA TGCGCCAGCAGCTTCACCGGGAGGGACACTGAAGCTTTCTTT.

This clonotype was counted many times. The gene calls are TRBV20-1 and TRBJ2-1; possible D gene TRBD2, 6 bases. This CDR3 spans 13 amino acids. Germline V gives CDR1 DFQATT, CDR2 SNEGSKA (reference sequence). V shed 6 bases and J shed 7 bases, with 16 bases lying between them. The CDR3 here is CSAPGLRVNEQFF. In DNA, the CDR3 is TGCAGTGCCCCGGGACTCAGGGTGAATGAGCAGTTCTTC.

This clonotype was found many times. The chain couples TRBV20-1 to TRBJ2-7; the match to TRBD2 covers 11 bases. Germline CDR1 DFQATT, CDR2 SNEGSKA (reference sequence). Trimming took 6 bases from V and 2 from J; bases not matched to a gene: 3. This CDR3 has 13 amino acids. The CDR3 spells CSAGLAGTYEQYF. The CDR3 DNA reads TGCAGTGCCGGACTAGCGGGCACCTACGAGCAGTACTTC.

CDR3 DNA: TGTGCCAGTAGTATAGGAGGGAGTGTGCATCTGTACAATGAGCAGTTCTTC. This encodes CASSIGGSVHLYNEQFF. The chain has TRBV19 and TRBJ2-1; a possible D gene is TRBD2 (5 bases). The CDR3 consists of 17 residues. Between the trimmed V and J ends, which lost 1 base and 4 bases, there was a span of 17 bases. Looked up from germline, CDR1 is LNHDA and CDR2 is SQIVND (reference sequence).

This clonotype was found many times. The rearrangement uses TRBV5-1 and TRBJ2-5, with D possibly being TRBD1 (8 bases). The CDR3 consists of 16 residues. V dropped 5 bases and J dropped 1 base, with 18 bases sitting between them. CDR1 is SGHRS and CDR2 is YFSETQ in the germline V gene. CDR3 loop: CASSPGQGGGQETQYF. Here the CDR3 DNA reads TGCGCCAGCAGTCCCGGACAGGGAGGGGGCCAAGAGACCCAGTACTTC. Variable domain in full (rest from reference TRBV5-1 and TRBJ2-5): KAGVTQTPRYLIKTRGQQVTLSCSPISGHRSVSWYQQTPGQGLQFLFEYFSETQRNKGNFPGRFSGRQFSNSRSEMNVSTLELGDSALYLCASSPGQGGGQETQYFGPGTRLLVL.

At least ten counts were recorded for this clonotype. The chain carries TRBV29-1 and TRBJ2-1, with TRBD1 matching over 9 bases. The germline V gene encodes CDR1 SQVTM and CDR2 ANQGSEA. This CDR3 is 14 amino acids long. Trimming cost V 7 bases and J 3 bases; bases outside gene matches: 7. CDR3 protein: CSAQDRGDYNEQFF. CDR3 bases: TGCAGCGCCCAGGACAGGGGCGACTACAATGAGCAGTTCTTC.

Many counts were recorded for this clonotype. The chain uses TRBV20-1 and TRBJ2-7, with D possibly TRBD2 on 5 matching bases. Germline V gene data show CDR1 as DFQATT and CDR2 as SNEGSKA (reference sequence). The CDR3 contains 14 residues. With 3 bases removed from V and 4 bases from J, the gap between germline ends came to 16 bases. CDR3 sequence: CSASPGISTYEQYF. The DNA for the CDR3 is TGCAGTGCTAGTCCCGGGATATCAACATACGAGCAGTACTTC.

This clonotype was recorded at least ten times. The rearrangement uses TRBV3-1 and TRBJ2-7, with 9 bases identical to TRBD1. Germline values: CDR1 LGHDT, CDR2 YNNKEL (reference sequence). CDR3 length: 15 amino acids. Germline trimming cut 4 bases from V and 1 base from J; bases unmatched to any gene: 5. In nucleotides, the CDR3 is TGTGCCAGCAGCCGCGGTGGGACAGGGTCCTACGAGCAGTACGTC. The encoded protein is CASSRGGTGSYEQYV.

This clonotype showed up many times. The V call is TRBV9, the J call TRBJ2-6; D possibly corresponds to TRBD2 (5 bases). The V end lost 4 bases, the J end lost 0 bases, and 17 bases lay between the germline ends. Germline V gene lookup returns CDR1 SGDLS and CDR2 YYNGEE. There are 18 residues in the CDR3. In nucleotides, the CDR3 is TGTGCCAGCAGCTCCTCAGGAGGCCCTAGCTCTGGGGCCAACGTCCTGACTTTC. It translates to CASSSSGGPSSGANVLTF. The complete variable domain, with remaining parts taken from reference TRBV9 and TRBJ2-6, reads DSGVTQTPKHLITATGQRVTLRCSPRSGDLSVYWYQQSLDQGLQFLIQYYNGEERAKGNILERFSAQQFPDLHSELNLSSLELGDSALYFCASSSSGGPSSGANVLTFGAGSRLTVL.

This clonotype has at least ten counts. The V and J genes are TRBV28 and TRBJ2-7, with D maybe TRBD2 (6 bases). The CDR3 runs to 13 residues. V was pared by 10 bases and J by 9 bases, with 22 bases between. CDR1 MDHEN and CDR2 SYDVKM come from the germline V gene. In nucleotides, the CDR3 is TGTGCCACCATCAAAGGGATGGGGGGTGTGCAGTACTTC. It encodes CATIKGMGGVQYF.

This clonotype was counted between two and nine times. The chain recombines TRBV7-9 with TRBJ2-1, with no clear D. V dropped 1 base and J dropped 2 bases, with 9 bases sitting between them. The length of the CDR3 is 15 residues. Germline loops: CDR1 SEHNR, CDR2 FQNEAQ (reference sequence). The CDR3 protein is CASSLVGHTYNEQFF. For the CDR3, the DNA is TGTGCCAGCAGCTTAGTAGGGCACACCTACAATGAGCAGTTCTTC.

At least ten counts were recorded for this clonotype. The CDR3 DNA follows: TGTGCCAGCAGGCGGGAGGTCACCTACAATGAGCAGTTCTTC. Translating it yields CASRREVTYNEQFF. V is TRBV6-2 or TRBV6-3 and J is TRBJ2-1; 8 positions match TRBD2. From germline, CDR1 is MNHEY and CDR2 SVGEGT. J lost 2 bases, V lost 6 bases, and 3 bases had no gene match. The CDR3 spans 14 residues.

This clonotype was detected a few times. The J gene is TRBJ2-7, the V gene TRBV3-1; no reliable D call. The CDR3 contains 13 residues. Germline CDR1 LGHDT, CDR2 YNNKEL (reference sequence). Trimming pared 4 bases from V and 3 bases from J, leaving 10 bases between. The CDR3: CASSPSSHYEQYF. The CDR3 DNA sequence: TGTGCCAGCAGCCCGAGTAGCCACTACGAGCAGTACTTC.

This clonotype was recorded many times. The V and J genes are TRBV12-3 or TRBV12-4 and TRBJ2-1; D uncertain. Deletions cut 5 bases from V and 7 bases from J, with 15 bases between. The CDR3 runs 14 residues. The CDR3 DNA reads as TGTGCCAGCAGTATGTCCTTAGGGTCTAATGAGCAGTTCTTC. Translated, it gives CASSMSLGSNEQFF.

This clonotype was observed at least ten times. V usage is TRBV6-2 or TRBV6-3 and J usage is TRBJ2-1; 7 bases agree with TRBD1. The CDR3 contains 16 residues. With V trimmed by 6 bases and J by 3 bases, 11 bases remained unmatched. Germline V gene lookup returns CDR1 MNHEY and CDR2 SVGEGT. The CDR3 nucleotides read TGTGCCAGCAGCTTTTCCCCACAGGGGAACTACAATGAGCAGTTCTTC. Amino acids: CASSFSPQGNYNEQFF.

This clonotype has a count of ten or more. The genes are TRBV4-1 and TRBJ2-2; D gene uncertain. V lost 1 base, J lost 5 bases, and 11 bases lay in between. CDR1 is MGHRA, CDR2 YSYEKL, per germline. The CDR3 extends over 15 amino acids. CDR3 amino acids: CASSQGWGRTGELFF. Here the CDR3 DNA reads TGCGCCAGCAGCCAAGGTTGGGGAAGGACCGGGGAGCTGTTTTTT.

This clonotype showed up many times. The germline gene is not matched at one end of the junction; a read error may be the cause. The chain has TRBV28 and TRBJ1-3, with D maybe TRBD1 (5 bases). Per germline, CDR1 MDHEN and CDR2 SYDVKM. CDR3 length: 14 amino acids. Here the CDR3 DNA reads TGTGCCAGCAGCCCGTGGGGCTCTGAAAACACCATATATTTT. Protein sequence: CASSPWGSENTIYF. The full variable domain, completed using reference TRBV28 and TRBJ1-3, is DVKVTQSSRYLVKRTGEKVFLECVQDMDHENMFWYRQDPGLGLRLIYFSYDVKMKEKGDIPEGYSVSREKKERFSLILESASTNQTSMYLCASSPWGSENTIYFGEGSWLTVV.

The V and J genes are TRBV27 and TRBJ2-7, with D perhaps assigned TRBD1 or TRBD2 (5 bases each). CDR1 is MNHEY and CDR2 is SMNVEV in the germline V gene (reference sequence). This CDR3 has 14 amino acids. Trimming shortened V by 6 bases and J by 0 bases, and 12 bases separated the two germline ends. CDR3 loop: CASSPGRSSYEQYF. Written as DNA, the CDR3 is TGTGCCAGCAGCCCGGGGCGGAGCTCCTACGAGCAGTACTTC.

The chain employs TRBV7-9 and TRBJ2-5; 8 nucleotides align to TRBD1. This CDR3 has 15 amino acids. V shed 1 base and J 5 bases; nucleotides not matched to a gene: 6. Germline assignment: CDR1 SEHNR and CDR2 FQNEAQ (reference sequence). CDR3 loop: CASSLVAGGSETQYF. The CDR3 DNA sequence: TGTGCCAGCAGCTTAGTTGCAGGGGGCAGCGAGACCCAGTACTTC.

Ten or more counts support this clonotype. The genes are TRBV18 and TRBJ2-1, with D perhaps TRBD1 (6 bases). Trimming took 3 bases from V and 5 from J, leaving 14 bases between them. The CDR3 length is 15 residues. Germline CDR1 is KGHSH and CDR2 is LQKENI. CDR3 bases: TGTGCCAGCTCACCCTCGAAAGGACAGAACAATGAGCAGTTCTTC. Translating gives CASSPSKGQNNEQFF.

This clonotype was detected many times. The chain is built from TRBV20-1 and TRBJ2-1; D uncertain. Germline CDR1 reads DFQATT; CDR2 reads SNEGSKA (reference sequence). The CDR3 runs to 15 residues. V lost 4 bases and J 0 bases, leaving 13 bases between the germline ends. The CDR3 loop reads CSATGGESSYNEQFF. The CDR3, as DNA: TGCAGTGCTACGGGCGGTGAGAGCTCCTACAATGAGCAGTTCTTC.

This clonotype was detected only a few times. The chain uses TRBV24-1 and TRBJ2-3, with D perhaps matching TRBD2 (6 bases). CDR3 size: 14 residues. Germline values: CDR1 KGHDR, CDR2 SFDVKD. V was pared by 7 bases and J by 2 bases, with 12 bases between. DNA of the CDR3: TGTGCCACCAGGGGCGGGGACCTCACAGATACGCAGTATTTT. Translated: CATRGGDLTDTQYF.

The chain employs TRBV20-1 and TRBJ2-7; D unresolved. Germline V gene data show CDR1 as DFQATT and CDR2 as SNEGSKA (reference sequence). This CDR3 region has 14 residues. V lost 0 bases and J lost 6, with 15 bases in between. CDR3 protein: CSARDGKSSGEQYF. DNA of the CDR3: TGCAGTGCTAGAGATGGCAAGTCTTCGGGCGAGCAGTACTTC.